This record covers a single T cell receptor (beta chain). Its antigen is unidentified. This sample was taken from a study of cytomegalovirus exposure and HLA in healthy donors. The wider study: As released early, the data held approximately 80 million unique TCRs from HLA-typed donors.

Primers included in the PCR were 60 Vbeta and 13 Jbeta primers. Only in-frame clones appear in the TCRdb table, and some are missing; sequencing was by immunoSEQ multiplex PCR. With 50,000 to 80,000 clones in the sample, the ten largest clones hold 3.6%. Points from the study as a whole: Later analysis suggested most CMV-associated TCR beta chains were HLA-restricted. Sequence variants that were highly shared formed a cluster that was likely a sequencing artifact. Some V segments could not be told apart, so they were left out, TRBV6-2 and TRBV6-3 among them.

Per germline, CDR1 ENHRY and CDR2 SYGVKD. This CDR3 spans 11 amino acids. Trimming left V 2 bases short and J 6 bases short, with 3 bases between. Sequencing input: PBMCs. The chain joins TRBV10-3 to TRBJ2-3; D remains ambiguous. This TCR came from a woman aged 18-29 years in good health and CMV-seronegative. CDR3 bases: TGTGCCATCAGTGAGCGGGATACGCAGTATTTT. Encoded protein: CAISERDTQYF.